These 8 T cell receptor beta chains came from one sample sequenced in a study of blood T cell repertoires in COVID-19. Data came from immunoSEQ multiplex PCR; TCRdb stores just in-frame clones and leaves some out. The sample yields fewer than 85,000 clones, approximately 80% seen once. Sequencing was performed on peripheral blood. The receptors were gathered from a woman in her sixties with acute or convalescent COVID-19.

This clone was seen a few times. CDR3 coding DNA: TGTGCCAGCTCGCCTGACATGGCGCCGACCGGGGAGCTGTTTTTT. Translating it yields CASSPDMAPTGELFF. The chain employs TRBV18 and TRBJ2-2; D not resolved. CDR1 and CDR2 (germline): KGHSH, LQKENI. V lost 6 bases to trimming and J lost 5 bases, with 16 bases between them. The CDR3 contains 15 residues.

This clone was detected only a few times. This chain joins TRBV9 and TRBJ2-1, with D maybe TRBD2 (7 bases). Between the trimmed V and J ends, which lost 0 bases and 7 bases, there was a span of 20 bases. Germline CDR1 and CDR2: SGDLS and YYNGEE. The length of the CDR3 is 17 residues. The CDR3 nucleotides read TGTGCCAGCAGCGTAGCCCCTGGGGGGGGCGCGGGGAATGAGCAGTTCTTC. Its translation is CASSVAPGGGAGNEQFF. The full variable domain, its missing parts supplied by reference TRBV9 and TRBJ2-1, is DSGVTQTPKHLITATGQRVTLRCSPRSGDLSVYWYQQSLDQGLQFLIQYYNGEERAKGNILERFSAQQFPDLHSELNLSSLELGDSALYFCASSVAPGGGAGNEQFFGPGTRLTVL.

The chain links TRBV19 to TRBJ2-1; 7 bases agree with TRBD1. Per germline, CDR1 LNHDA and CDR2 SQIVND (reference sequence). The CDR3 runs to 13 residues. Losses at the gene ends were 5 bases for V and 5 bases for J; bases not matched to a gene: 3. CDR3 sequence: CASSDTGDNEQFF. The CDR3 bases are TGTGCCAGTAGTGATACAGGGGACAATGAGCAGTTCTTC.

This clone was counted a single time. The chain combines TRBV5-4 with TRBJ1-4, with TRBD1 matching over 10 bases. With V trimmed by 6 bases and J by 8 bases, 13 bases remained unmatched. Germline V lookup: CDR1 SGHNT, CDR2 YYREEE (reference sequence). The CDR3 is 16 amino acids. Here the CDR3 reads CASTALGTGEREKLFF. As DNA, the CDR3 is TGTGCCAGCACCGCCCTTGGGACAGGGGAAAGAGAAAAACTGTTTTTT.

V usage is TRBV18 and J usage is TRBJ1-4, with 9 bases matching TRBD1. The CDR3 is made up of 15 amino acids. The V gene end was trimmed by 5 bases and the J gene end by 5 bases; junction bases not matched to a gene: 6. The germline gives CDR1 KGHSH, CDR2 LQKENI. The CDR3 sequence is CASSATGTGNEKLFF. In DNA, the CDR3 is TGTGCCAGCTCAGCTACCGGGACAGGGAATGAAAAACTGTTTTTT.

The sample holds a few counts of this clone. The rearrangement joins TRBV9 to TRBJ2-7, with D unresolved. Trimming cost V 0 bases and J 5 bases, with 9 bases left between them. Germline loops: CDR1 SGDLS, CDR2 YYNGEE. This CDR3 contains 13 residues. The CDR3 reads CASSVEFGHEQYF. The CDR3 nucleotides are TGTGCCAGCAGCGTAGAGTTCGGTCACGAGCAGTACTTC.

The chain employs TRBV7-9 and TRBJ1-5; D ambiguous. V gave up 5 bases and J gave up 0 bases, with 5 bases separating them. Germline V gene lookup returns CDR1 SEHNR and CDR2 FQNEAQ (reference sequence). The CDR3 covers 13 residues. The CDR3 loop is CASSTSSNQPQHF. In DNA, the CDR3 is TGTGCCAGCAGCACCAGTAGCAATCAGCCCCAGCATTTT.

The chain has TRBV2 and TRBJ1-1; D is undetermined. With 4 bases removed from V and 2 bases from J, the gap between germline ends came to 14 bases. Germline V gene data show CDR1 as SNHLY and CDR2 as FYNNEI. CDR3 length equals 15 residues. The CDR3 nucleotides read TGTGCCAGCAGTGCATCTACCGGGGATAACACTGAAGCTTTCTTT. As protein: CASSASTGDNTEAFF.